The rows below give T cell receptor beta chains drawn from one sample of a study of beta chain features in type 1 diabetes. Repertoires were generated with immunoSEQ multiplex PCR, while TCRdb's copy carries only in-frame clones and drops some. The repertoire includes under 350,000 clones, approximately 25% of them detected once, and about 0.011% sits in the top ten. Source material: naive CD4+ T cells from blood. All receptors come from a woman aged 25-40 years with type 1 diabetes. CDR3s include the opening cysteine and the closing phenylalanine or tryptophan. D genes are given only for firm matches. Size is omitted from some rows. Given values are once, few, many or a class for expanded clones.

TRBJ2-7 | TRBV28 | TRBD1 | NA | TGTGCCAGCAGTTCCCCCTCGGGACAGGTAATCGAGCAGTACTTC | CASSSPSGQVIEQYF
TRBJ2-1 | TRBV7-8 | TRBD2 | few | TGTGCCAGCAGCCCAATGGGACTAGCGGGAGAATTGGGTGAGCAGTTCTTC | CASSPMGLAGELGEQFF
TRBJ1-2 | TRBV9 | TRBD1 | NA | TGTGCCAGCAGCGTAGTTGGACAGGGCGATGGCTACACCTTC | CASSVVGQGDGYTF
TRBJ2-7 | TRBV9 | TRBD2 | NA | TGTGCCAGCAGCATGGGGACTAGCGGGACTGAGGTCTCGTACTTC | CASSMGTSGTEVSYF
TRBJ2-7 | TRBV30 | NA | NA | TGTGCCTGGAGTGTCAGTTACGAGCAGTACTTC | CAWSVSYEQYF
TRBJ2-7 | TRBV30 | TRBD2 | few | TGTGCCCTCAGCGGGACCTACGAGCAGTACTTC | CALSGTYEQYF
TRBJ2-5 | TRBV29-1 | TRBD1 | NA | TGCAGCGTCGCACGATGGGGACAGGGGGAGACCCAGTACTTC | CSVARWGQGETQYF
TRBJ1-2 | TRBV30 | TRBD1 | NA | TGTGCCTGGAGTTTCTGGGACAGGGAGCGCTACACCTTC | CAWSFWDRERYTF
TRBJ2-4 | TRBV30 | NA | few | TGTGCCTGGAGTGCCCGAGACTGGGAGTTAGCCAAAAACATTCAGTACTTC | CAWSARDWELAKNIQYF
TRBJ1-2 | TRBV29-1 | TRBD1 | few | TGCAGCTCCACAGGGGGCGGCTATGGCTACACCTTC | CSSTGGGYGYTF
TRBJ2-1 | TRBV19 | NA | NA | TGTGCCAGTAGTATAGATTTCTCACTGTTCTTC | CASSIDFSLFF
TRBJ1-1 | TRBV7-9 | TRBD1 | few | TGTGCCAGCAGCTTAGGCGGCCGGACAGGGAACTTCGAAGCTTTCTTT | CASSLGGRTGNFEAFF
TRBJ1-1 | TRBV30 | NA | NA | TGTGCCTGGGTTGGTGAGGGAGGGACTGAAGCTTTCTTT | CAWVGEGGTEAFF
TRBJ1-5 | TRBV28 | NA | NA | TGTGCCAGCAGTGGACAGACCAATCAGCCCCAGCATTTT | CASSGQTNQPQHF
TRBJ2-1 | TRBV7-3 | TRBD2 | few | TGTGCCAGCAGGGCAGCGGGAGGGCCACCCTACAATGAGCAGTTCTTC | CASRAAGGPPYNEQFF
TRBJ2-1 | TRBV15 | NA | NA | TGTGCCACCAGCGGTCTACATAGCGGAGGGGCGAATGAGCAGTTCTTC | CATSGLHSGGANEQFF
TRBJ1-1 | TRBV29-1 | NA | few | TGCAGCGTTGCCGGACTAATGAACACTGAAGCTTTCTTT | CSVAGLMNTEAFF
TRBJ1-5 | TRBV27 | NA | few | TGTGCCAGCAGCCTTGGGGGGAGGAGCAATCAGCCCCAGCATTTT | CASSLGGRSNQPQHF
TRBJ2-3 | TRBV30 | NA | NA | TGTGCCTGGAGACGACTTGCTAATACGCAGTATTTT | CAWRRLANTQYF
TRBJ2-5 | TRBV2 | NA | few | TGTGCCAGCAGTGATCTCTATTTGGAGACCCAGTACTTC | CASSDLYLETQYF
TRBJ2-1 | TRBV7-9 | TRBD1 | NA | TGTGCCAGCAGCTTAGAGGGGACAGGCTGGGGGTTCTTC | CASSLEGTGWGFF
TRBJ2-1 | TRBV7-8 | TRBD2 | NA | TGTGCCAGCAGCACAAAAGCGGGAGGGGGATACAATGAGCAGTTCTTC | CASSTKAGGGYNEQFF
TRBJ2-1 | TRBV5-4 | NA | NA | TGTGCCAGCAGCGCGCGTTCTTCCTACAATGAGCAGTTCTTC | CASSARSSYNEQFF
TRBJ2-3 | TRBV30 | TRBD1 | few | TGTGCCTGGAGTGGGGACAGGAGGGGCACAGATACGCAGTATTTT | CAWSGDRRGTDTQYF
TRBJ2-5 | TRBV7-3 | TRBD1 | NA | TGTGCCAGCAGCCATTTACCGGGACAGGGGAAGGAGACCCAGTACTTC | CASSHLPGQGKETQYF
TRBJ2-7 | TRBV5-4 | TRBD2 | few | TGTGCCAGCAGCCTCGGGACTAGCGGGACCTACGAGCAGTACTTC | CASSLGTSGTYEQYF
TRBJ2-1 | TRBV7-3 | NA | few | TGTGCCAGCAGCTTAAGTAGTAACGCCTACAATGAGCAGTTCTTC | CASSLSSNAYNEQFF
TRBJ1-2 | TRBV29-1 | NA | NA | TGCAGCGCCTGGACTCCGATCCCCTACACCTTC | CSAWTPIPYTF
TRBJ1-2 | TRBV7-9 | TRBD1 | NA | TGTGCCAGCAGCGTGACAGGGGGCGGAGGCTACACCTTC | CASSVTGGGGYTF
TRBJ2-3 | TRBV11-2 | TRBD2 | few | TGTGCCAGCAGATCCACTAGCGGGGGAATACCCACAGATACGCAGTATTTT | CASRSTSGGIPTDTQYF
TRBJ2-4 | TRBV10-3 | NA | few | TGTGCCATCAGTGACAGCCAGGGTCAAAACATTCAGTACTTC | CAISDSQGQNIQYF
TRBJ2-3 | TRBV20-1 | NA | NA | TGCAGTGCTCGGTCGGGTACGCAGTATTTT | CSARSGTQYF
TRBJ1-3 | TRBV30 | NA | NA | TGTGCCTGGAGCCGGACATCCCGCTCTGGAAACACCATATATTTT | CAWSRTSRSGNTIYF
TRBJ2-5 | TRBV5-1 | NA | few | TGCGCCAGCAGCTTGCTCGTACAAGAGACCCAGTACTTC | CASSLLVQETQYF
TRBJ2-7 | TRBV2 | NA | NA | TGTGCCAGCAGTTTCCAGGGAGGCGAGCAGTACTTC | CASSFQGGEQYF
TRBJ1-5 | TRBV2 | TRBD1 | NA | TGTGCCAGCACTTGGACAGGGGTTCAGCCCCAGCATTTT | CASTWTGVQPQHF
TRBJ2-7 | TRBV5-1 | TRBD1 | few | TGCGCCAGCAGCCGAGGGACAGCTTACGAGCAGTACTTC | CASSRGTAYEQYF
TRBJ2-3 | TRBV7-9 | NA | NA | TGTGCCAGCAGCTTTCTTGGGCCGGATACGCAGTATTTT | CASSFLGPDTQYF
TRBJ1-1 | TRBV27 | NA | few | TGTGCCAGCAGTTTAGAGTGGAGCTCTGAAGCTTTCTTT | CASSLEWSSEAFF
TRBJ2-1 | TRBV5-1 | TRBD1 | NA | TGCGCCAGCAGCTTGGCGGGACAGGGGGCATGGGGCGCCAATGAGCAGTTCTTC | CASSLAGQGAWGANEQFF
TRBJ2-1 | TRBV4-2 | TRBD2 | NA | TGTGCCAGCAGCCAACCACCGGGACTAGCGGGAGGGCTGGGATCCTACAATGAGCAGTTCTTC | CASSQPPGLAGGLGSYNEQFF
TRBJ2-6 | TRBV9 | NA | NA | TGTGCCAGCAGCGGGGGCCACCTGGGGGCCAACGTCCTGACTTTC | CASSGGHLGANVLTF
TRBJ2-1 | TRBV2 | TRBD2 | NA | TGTGCCAGCAGAGGGACTAGCGGTTACAATGAGCAGTTCTTC | CASRGTSGYNEQFF
TRBJ2-6 | TRBV2 | NA | few | TGTGCCAGCAGTGACCTCTCTGGGGCCAACGTCCTGACTTTC | CASSDLSGANVLTF
TRBJ2-3 | TRBV29-1 | TRBD1 | NA | TGCAGCCTTGGACAGGGTGTGACAGATACGCAGTATTTT | CSLGQGVTDTQYF